Below, 13 T cell receptor beta chains from the same sample are listed, as sequenced in a study of T-cell memory formation after mild COVID-19. TCRdb ran MiXCR on the 5' RACE reads and lists one entry per CDR3 protein. The sample consists of roughly 200,000 distinct CDR3 sequences, around 16% of them appearing once. The sample was PBMCs or a T cell subset sorted from them (not recorded which). These receptors were collected from an adult woman who had mild COVID-19 (a few samples of this study predate the infection). Cell type and time point are not known.

The rearrangement uses TRBV5-1 and TRBJ2-1, with D uncertain. Germline lookup yields CDR1 SGHRS and CDR2 YFSETQ. Trimming left V 0 bases short and J 4 bases short, with 14 bases between. CDR3 length: 16 residues. The CDR3 nucleotides are TGCGCCAGCAGCTTGGCCGGTCTCCTGAGTTACAATGAGCAGTTCTTC. Its protein is CASSLAGLLSYNEQFF. Filled out from reference TRBV5-1 and TRBJ2-1, the complete variable domain reads KAGVTQTPRYLIKTRGQQVTLSCSPISGHRSVSWYQQTPGQGLQFLFEYFSETQRNKGNFPGRFSGRQFSNSRSEMNVSTLELGDSALYLCASSLAGLLSYNEQFFGPGTRLTVL.

This chain uses TRBV11-3 with TRBJ1-1, with unresolved D. Germline V gene sequence: CDR1 SGHNT, CDR2 YENEEA. This CDR3 has 14 amino acids. Deletions cut 5 bases from V and 4 bases from J, with 14 bases between. The chain's CDR3 is CASSRPGVGTEAFF. The CDR3 DNA reads TGTGCCAGCAGCCGGCCCGGTGTGGGCACTGAAGCTTTCTTT.

The chain joins TRBV4-3 to TRBJ1-1; 7 positions match TRBD1. The CDR3 length is 15 residues. J lost 0 bases, V lost 0 bases, and 1 base had no gene match. CDR1 is LGHNA and CDR2 is YSLEER in the germline V gene. As DNA, the CDR3 is TGCGCCAGCAGCCAAGATACAGGGGTGAACACTGAAGCTTTCTTT. Protein product: CASSQDTGVNTEAFF.

Comments on this clonotype: This could be a read error, since a much larger clone is one nucleotide away. CDR3 DNA sequence: TGCGCCAGCAGCTTGGCGCGGAACTATGGCTACACCTTC. It yields the protein CASSLARNYGYTF. The V and J genes are TRBV5-1 and TRBJ1-2; D ambiguous. Germline V gene data show CDR1 as SGHRS and CDR2 as YFSETQ. The germline V and J ends were trimmed by 0 bases and 2 bases, with 5 bases remaining between them. This CDR3 has 13 residues.

This clonotype has a handful of counts. The rearrangement links TRBV19 to TRBJ1-6; D possibly corresponds to TRBD1 (5 bases). Germline CDR1 and CDR2: LNHDA and SQIVND (reference sequence). The V end lost 7 bases, the J end lost 7 bases, and 17 bases lay between the germline ends. This CDR3 is built from 15 residues. CDR3 sequence reads: CASKSDGTYNSPLHF. The CDR3 DNA follows: TGTGCCAGTAAGTCCGACGGGACTTACAATTCACCCCTCCACTTT.

In this sample, this clonotype turned up a few times. The V and J genes are TRBV29-1 and TRBJ2-3; D might be TRBD1 (5 bases). Germline-derived CDR1 and CDR2 are SQVTM and ANQGSEA. With 8 bases removed from V and 1 base from J, the gap between germline ends came to 25 bases. This CDR3 has 17 amino acids. In nucleotides, the CDR3 is TGCAGCCTGGTCGGCCCTTCAGGGTCCTCCGGCACAGATACGCAGTATTTT. It specifies CSLVGPSGSSGTDTQYF.

This clonotype was recorded a few times. The chain recombines TRBV10-3 with TRBJ2-3, with 7 bases fitting TRBD1. This CDR3 contains 16 residues. Trimming took 3 bases from V and 8 from J; bases not matched to a gene: 14. Germline V gives CDR1 ENHRY, CDR2 SYGVKD. CDR3 protein: CAISDKGAPTFGTQYF. CDR3 DNA: TGTGCCATCAGTGATAAGGGGGCGCCCACATTTGGTACGCAGTATTTT.

This clonotype was recorded a few times. The genes are TRBV6-1 and TRBJ2-3; D gene ambiguous. CDR1 and CDR2 from the germline V gene are MNHNS and SASEGT. The CDR3 loop spans 12 amino acids. Deletions cut 3 bases from V and 2 bases from J, with 3 bases between. The chain's CDR3 is CASSDITDTQYF. The DNA for the CDR3 is TGTGCCAGCAGTGATATCACAGATACGCAGTATTTT.

This chain connects TRBV6-2 or TRBV6-3 to TRBJ2-3; the D gene could be TRBD1 or TRBD2 (5 bases each). Looked up from germline, CDR1 is MNHEY and CDR2 is SVGEGT. This CDR3 contains 14 residues. V lost 8 bases and J lost 6, with 18 bases in between. The CDR3: CASEGIPPLDTQYF. The CDR3 DNA follows: TGTGCCAGCGAGGGGATTCCACCGCTGGATACGCAGTATTTT.

The chain couples TRBV29-1 to TRBJ2-3, with a weak D call TRBD1 (6 bases). Germline assignment: CDR1 SQVTM and CDR2 ANQGSEA. V shed 4 bases and J shed 4 bases, with 21 bases lying between them. The CDR3 is 16 amino acids. CDR3 in DNA: TGCAGCGTTGCAAGGTTACAGGGCGTGGGATCAGATACGCAGTATTTT. It yields the protein CSVARLQGVGSDTQYF.

V and J are TRBV20-1 and TRBJ1-1; no clear D gene. CDR1 is DFQATT, CDR2 SNEGSKA, per germline (reference sequence). Trimming took 3 bases from V and 3 from J, leaving 17 bases between them. The CDR3 is made up of 15 amino acids. CDR3 sequence: CSARSWGERDTEAFF. DNA for the CDR3: TGCAGTGCTAGGAGTTGGGGAGAGAGGGACACTGAAGCTTTCTTT.

The table lists this clonotype with a few counts. J is TRBJ2-4 and V is TRBV7-2, with D perhaps TRBD1 (5 bases). V lost 1 base, J lost 3 bases, and 13 bases lay in between. Germline V gene sequence: CDR1 SGHTA, CDR2 FQGNSA. The CDR3 spans 16 residues. The DNA for the CDR3 is TGTGCCAGCAGCTTAGTGGGGCGTTGGGTCAAAAACATTCAGTACTTC. Translated: CASSLVGRWVKNIQYF.

The chain links TRBV24-1 to TRBJ2-5; tentative D call: TRBD2 (6 bases). V lost 1 base and J 3 bases, leaving 14 bases between the germline ends. The CDR3 spans 16 residues. Germline CDR1 reads KGHDR; CDR2 reads SFDVKD. CDR3 sequence reads: CATSDFPGSSEETQYF. CDR3 coding DNA: TGTGCCACCAGTGATTTTCCCGGGAGTAGTGAAGAGACCCAGTACTTC.